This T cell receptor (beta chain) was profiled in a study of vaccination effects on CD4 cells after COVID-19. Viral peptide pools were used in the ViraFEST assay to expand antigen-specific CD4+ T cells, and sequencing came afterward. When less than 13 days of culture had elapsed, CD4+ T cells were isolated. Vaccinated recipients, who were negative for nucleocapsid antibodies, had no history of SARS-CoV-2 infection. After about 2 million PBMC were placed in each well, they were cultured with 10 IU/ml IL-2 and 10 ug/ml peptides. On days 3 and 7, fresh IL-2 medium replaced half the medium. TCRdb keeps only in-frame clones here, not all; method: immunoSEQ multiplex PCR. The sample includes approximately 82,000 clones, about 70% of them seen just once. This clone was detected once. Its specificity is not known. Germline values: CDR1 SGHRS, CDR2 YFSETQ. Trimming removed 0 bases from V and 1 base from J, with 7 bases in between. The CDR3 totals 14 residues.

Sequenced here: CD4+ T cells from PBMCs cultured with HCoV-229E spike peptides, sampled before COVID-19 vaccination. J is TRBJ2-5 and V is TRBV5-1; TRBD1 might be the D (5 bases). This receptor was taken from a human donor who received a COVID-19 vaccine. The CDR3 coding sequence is TGCGCCAGCAGCTTGGGACAGCTCCAAGAGACCCAGTACTTC. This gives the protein CASSLGQLQETQYF.